The T cell receptor (beta chain) described here comes from a study of T cell responses to AZD1222 COVID-19 vaccine. Study outcomes and limitations: Among those given AZD1222, only six were seropositive at baseline. There were repertoire samples only from the period after the peak T cell response. The sample set comprised mostly white British donors with more females, and clonal diversity was possibly underestimated.

Only in-frame clones appear in the TCRdb table, and some are missing; sequencing was by immunoSEQ multiplex PCR. The sample carries 80,000 to 100,000 clones, 88% recorded once. As to this clone: As yet, its antigen is unknown.

The CDR3 covers 12 residues. V was clipped by 5 bases and J by 3 bases, with 10 bases between them. The germline CDR1 and CDR2 sequences are GTSNPN and SVGIG (reference sequence). The chain employs TRBV30 and TRBJ1-2; tentative D call: TRBD1 (5 bases). Sequenced here: peripheral blood, sampled on day 0 of MenACWY control vaccination. This sequence was found in an adult in good health. The CDR3 DNA reads TGTGCCTGGGGGGTGGGGGACTATGGCTACACCTTC. It specifies CAWGVGDYGYTF.